This T cell receptor (beta chain) was captured in a study of T cell responses to AZD1222 COVID-19 vaccine. Study observations and caveats: Nearly half of spike-specific TCRs reportedly target variant regions that are unmutated in the B.1.351 and B.1.1.7 variants. When two AZD1222 doses had been given, Spike-specific TCR breadth and depth rose. Dominant CD4 TCR responses targeted spike regions 160-218 and 743-854.

For this clone: The target antigen is unknown.

Profiled with immunoSEQ multiplex PCR; TCRdb holds only in-frame clones, not every one. The repertoire holds some 95,000 clones, with around nine tenths as singletons. This CDR3 region has 14 residues. Trimming shortened V by 2 bases and J by 6 bases, and 11 bases separated the two germline ends. Germline V CDR1 and CDR2: SGHAT, FQNNGV. The chain couples TRBV11-2 to TRBJ2-1, with no clear D. The TCR sequence derives from an adult in good health. Sample: peripheral blood, taken on day 0 of MenACWY control vaccination. The CDR3 bases are TGTGCCAGCAGCTTATCCCTCCTTATCAATGAGCAGTTCTTC. It yields the protein CASSLSLLINEQFF.